The 6 T cell receptor beta chains in this list originate from one sample, sequenced in a study of cytomegalovirus exposure and HLA in healthy donors. Use of 60 Vbeta and 13 Jbeta primers characterized the PCR. Sequenced by immunoSEQ multiplex PCR; TCRdb stores in-frame clones only, minus some. The data show about 280,000 clones, 70% to 90% seen once. Source material: PBMCs. These receptors all stem from a woman aged 18-30 years in good health and CMV-seronegative.

This chain joins TRBV12-5 and TRBJ2-1; TRBD1 matches at 9 bases. V dropped 0 bases and J dropped 5; count of bases not matched to a gene: 8. This CDR3 has 17 residues. CDR1 is LGHNT, CDR2 FRNRAP, per germline. CDR3 residues: CASGLVLRQGGNNEQFF. In DNA, the CDR3 is TGTGCTAGTGGTTTGGTACTACGACAGGGGGGGAACAATGAGCAGTTCTTC.

This chain joins TRBV19 and TRBJ2-7; TRBD1 aligns across 9 bases. The CDR3 is 17 residues long. J lost 2 bases, V lost 4 bases, and 12 bases had no gene match. CDR1 and CDR2 from the germline V gene are LNHDA and SQIVND (reference sequence). CDR3 residues: CASSTARGQGLAYEQYF. The CDR3 nucleotides read TGTGCCAGTAGTACCGCTAGGGGACAGGGTCTAGCCTACGAGCAGTACTTC.

The gene calls are TRBV7-9 and TRBJ2-7; D is unclear. The germline V gene has CDR1 SEHNR and CDR2 FQNEAQ (reference sequence). Trimming removed 5 bases from V and 5 bases from J, with 10 bases in between. This CDR3 comprises 12 residues. In DNA, the CDR3 is TGTGCCAGCAGCCCACGACTGGACGAGCAGTACTTC. Translation: CASSPRLDEQYF.

The chain uses TRBV5-1 and TRBJ2-3, with TRBD2 matching over 12 bases. Per germline, CDR1 SGHRS and CDR2 YFSETQ. This CDR3 region has 18 residues. After removal of 0 bases from V and 3 bases from J, the junction contained 8 bases not matched to a gene. CDR3 in DNA: TGCGCCAGCAGCTTGGCGGTATCTAGCGGGAGGGGGACAGATACGCAGTATTTT. It encodes CASSLAVSSGRGTDTQYF.

V and J are TRBV6-5 and TRBJ2-1; D unresolved. The germline V gene has CDR1 MNHEY and CDR2 SVGAGI. This CDR3 is 11 amino acids long. The ends were cut back, 2 bases at V and 10 bases at J, with 6 bases in the middle. CDR3 region: CASSYLLEQFF. CDR3 DNA sequence: TGTGCCAGCAGTTACCTCCTCGAGCAGTTCTTC.

The gene calls are TRBV7-3 and TRBJ1-1; tentative D call: TRBD1 (5 bases). Germline V lookup: CDR1 SGHTA, CDR2 FQGTGA. With 0 bases removed from V and 6 bases from J, the gap between germline ends came to 14 bases. This CDR3 has 15 amino acids. The CDR3 DNA reads TGTGCCAGCAGCTTAACTTCGGGGGAAGGCGCTGAAGCTTTCTTT. Translation gives CASSLTSGEGAEAFF.